A selection of T cell receptor beta chains follows, all from one sample in a study of T cell responses to AZD1222 COVID-19 vaccine. Sequencing used immunoSEQ multiplex PCR; TCRdb keeps in-frame clones, though not all of them. The table has 95,000 to 150,000 clones, approximately 88% seen once; the top ten hold 4.5% to 5%. Source: peripheral blood, taken on day 0 of AZD1222 vaccination. The receptors originated from an adult in good health. Both conserved end residues are part of each CDR3. D genes are given only for firm matches. Size tells how often a clone was seen (once, few, many) or the class of an expanded clone, and some rows leave it out.

v_call	d_call	j_call	clone_size	cdr3_nt	cdr3_aa
TRBV7-7	.	TRBJ1-1	.	TGTGCTAGCACCCGGCTCCCCCTTGGGGGCACTGAAGCTTTCTTT	CASTRLPLGGTEAFF
TRBV5-4	TRBD1	TRBJ1-1	.	TGTGCCAGCAGCTTGAGGACAGGGGCGCAAACTGAAGCTTTCTTT	CASSLRTGAQTEAFF
TRBV6-6	TRBD1	TRBJ2-2	.	TGTGCCAGCAGCGGGACAGTCGGGGAGCTGTTTTTT	CASSGTVGELFF
TRBV5-1	TRBD1	TRBJ1-1	.	TGCGCCAGCAGCTTGGATCCAGGGGGCACTGAAGCTTTCTTT	CASSLDPGGTEAFF
TRBV19	TRBD1	TRBJ1-5	.	TGTGCCAGTAGTATTTGGGGACAGACCTATAGCAATCAGCCCCAGCATTTT	CASSIWGQTYSNQPQHF
TRBV5-4	TRBD2	TRBJ2-3	.	TGTGCCACCTCGAGCGGGGGGGAACCGGATACGCAGTATTTT	CATSSGGEPDTQYF
TRBV6-6	.	TRBJ1-1	.	TGTGCCAGCAGTTACACAGGTTCCGCGAACACTGAAGCTTTCTTT	CASSYTGSANTEAFF
TRBV11-2	.	TRBJ1-1	.	TGTGCCAGCAGCTCGCCGACTTCGGACCGTTGGAACACTGAAGCTTTCTTT	CASSSPTSDRWNTEAFF
TRBV6-5	.	TRBJ2-4	.	TGTGCCAGCAGTTACTCGTCAGGACTAGCCAAAAACATTCAGTACTTC	CASSYSSGLAKNIQYF
TRBV3-1/TRBV3-2	.	TRBJ1-4	.	TGTGCCAGCAGCCGCAAATTTCTCATCGCAACTAATGAAAAACTGTTTTTT	CASSRKFLIATNEKLFF
TRBV19	.	TRBJ1-2	.	TGTGCCAGTAGTATCCTAGAGAGAGAAGGCTACACCTTC	CASSILEREGYTF
TRBV10-3	.	TRBJ1-6	.	TGTGCCATCCGACGGGACGGGACACCCCTCCACTTT	CAIRRDGTPLHF
TRBV5-1	.	TRBJ1-6	.	TGCGCCAGCAGACGGGGCAGCACTGTTGGATCACCCCTCCACTTT	CASRRGSTVGSPLHF
TRBV7-2	TRBD1	TRBJ2-7	.	TGTGCCAGCAGCCGGGACAGATCCTACGAGCAGTACTTC	CASSRDRSYEQYF
TRBV9	.	TRBJ1-2	.	TGTGCCAGCAGCGCTACCAACGGGGTGGGAGGCTACACCTTC	CASSATNGVGGYTF
TRBV4-1	.	TRBJ2-3	.	TGCGCCAGCAGCCGCTCCTCCTGGGGGGGCACAGATACGCAGTATTTT	CASSRSSWGGTDTQYF
TRBV6-2/TRBV6-3	.	TRBJ2-3	.	TGTGCCAGCAGTTACAACCCCCGAAGGGGTAGCACAGATACGCAGTATTTT	CASSYNPRRGSTDTQYF
TRBV11-2	TRBD1	TRBJ1-1	.	TGTGCCAGCAGCGCCCGGACAGGGAACACTGAAGCTTTCTTT	CASSARTGNTEAFF
TRBV4-2	TRBD2	TRBJ2-5	few	TGTGCCAGCAGCCAAGATCGGGGGGGCCAAGAGACCCAGTACTTC	CASSQDRGGQETQYF
TRBV7-9	TRBD2	TRBJ2-5	.	TGTGCCAGCAGCTGGGGGGGAGAGACCCAGTACTTC	CASSWGGETQYF
TRBV14	.	TRBJ1-3	.	TGTGCCAGCAGCCAAGCAGGGTGGCGAGGAAACACCATATATTTT	CASSQAGWRGNTIYF
TRBV10-3	.	TRBJ2-3	once	TGTGCCATCAGTGGGGCAACAGGCACAGATACGCAGTATTTT	CAISGATGTDTQYF
TRBV6-2/TRBV6-3	TRBD1	TRBJ2-1	.	TGTGCCAGCAGTTTTACCGCACAGGGGGCAGGGGACAATGAGCAGTTCTTC	CASSFTAQGAGDNEQFF
TRBV25-1	.	TRBJ1-5	.	TGTGCCAGCAGTGGGGTTGGGCCCCAGCATTTT	CASSGVGPQHF
TRBV7-2	.	TRBJ2-3	.	TGTGCCAGCAGCTTAGGCCAACTCTGGGGTACAGATACGCAGTATTTT	CASSLGQLWGTDTQYF
TRBV2	TRBD1	TRBJ1-1	.	TGTGCCAGCAGAGCCGGGACAGGGGGCCACACTGAAGCTTTCTTT	CASRAGTGGHTEAFF